Described below is a single T cell receptor (beta chain) sequence and its context. This record belongs to a study of blood T cell repertoires in COVID-19. Background on the study: Collection of acute and convalescent COVID-19 samples took place in the United States, Italy and Spain. Nucleic acid was either cDNA or gDNA, and it came from T cells, B-cell-depleted T cells, or PBMCs.

Sequencing used immunoSEQ multiplex PCR; TCRdb keeps in-frame clones, though not all of them. The sample records almost 95,000 clones, 65% to 85% being singletons. CDR1 SQVTM and CDR2 ANQGSEA come from the germline V gene. The V end lost 4 bases, the J end lost 7 bases, and 16 bases lay between the germline ends. The CDR3 extends over 14 amino acids. The TCR sequence derives from a man aged 55 to 70 with acute or convalescent COVID-19. The chain employs TRBV29-1 and TRBJ1-4; D perhaps matches TRBD1 (5 bases). Input material: peripheral blood. As DNA, the CDR3 is TGCAGCGTTGGATCTTCGGGGGAGACTGAAAAACTGTTTTTT. It yields the protein CSVGSSGETEKLFF.